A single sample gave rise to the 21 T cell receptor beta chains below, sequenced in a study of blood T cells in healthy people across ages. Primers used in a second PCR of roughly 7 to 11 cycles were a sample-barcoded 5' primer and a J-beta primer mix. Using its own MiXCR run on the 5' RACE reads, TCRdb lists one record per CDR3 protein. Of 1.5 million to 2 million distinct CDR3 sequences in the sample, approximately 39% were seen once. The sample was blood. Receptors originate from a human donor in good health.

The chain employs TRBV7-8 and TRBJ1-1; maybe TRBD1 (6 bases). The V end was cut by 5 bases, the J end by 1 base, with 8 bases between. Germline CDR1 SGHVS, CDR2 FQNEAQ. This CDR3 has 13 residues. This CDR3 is CASSGGANTEAFF. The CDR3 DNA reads TGTGCCAGCAGCGGGGGGGCGAACACTGAAGCTTTCTTT.

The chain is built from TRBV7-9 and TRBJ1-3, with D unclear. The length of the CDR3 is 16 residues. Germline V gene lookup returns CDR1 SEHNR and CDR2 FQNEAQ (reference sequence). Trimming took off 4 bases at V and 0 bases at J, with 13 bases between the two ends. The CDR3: CASSSPSDTSGNTIYF. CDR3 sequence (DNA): TGTGCCAGCAGCTCCCCTTCCGATACCTCTGGAAACACCATATATTTT.

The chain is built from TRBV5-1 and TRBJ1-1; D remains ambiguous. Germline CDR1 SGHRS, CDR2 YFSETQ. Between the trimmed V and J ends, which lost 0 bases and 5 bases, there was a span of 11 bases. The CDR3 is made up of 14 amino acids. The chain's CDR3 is CASSLDEARTEAFF. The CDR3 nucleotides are TGCGCCAGCAGCTTGGATGAGGCGAGGACTGAAGCTTTCTTT.

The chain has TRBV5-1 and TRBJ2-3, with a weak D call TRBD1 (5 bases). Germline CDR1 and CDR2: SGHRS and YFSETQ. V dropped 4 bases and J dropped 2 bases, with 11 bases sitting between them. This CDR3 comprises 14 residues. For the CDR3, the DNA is TGCGCCAGCAGCGATTGGGGCGACACAGATACGCAGTATTTT. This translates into CASSDWGDTDTQYF.

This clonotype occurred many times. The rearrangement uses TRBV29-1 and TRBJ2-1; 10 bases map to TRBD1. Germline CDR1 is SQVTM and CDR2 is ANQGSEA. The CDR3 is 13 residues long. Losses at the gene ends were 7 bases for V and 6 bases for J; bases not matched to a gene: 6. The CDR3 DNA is TGCAGCGCAACACGGGACAGGGGCAATGAGCAGTTCTTC. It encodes CSATRDRGNEQFF.

The CDR3 protein is CASSLGAGGDLSPSYEQYF. CDR3 coding DNA: TGTGCCAGCAGCTTGGGGGCCGGAGGGGATTTAAGTCCCTCCTACGAGCAGTACTTC. V gene TRBV11-3 combines with J gene TRBJ2-7; D assignment may be TRBD1 or TRBD2 (6 bases each). Trimming cost V 3 bases and J 0 bases, with 24 bases left between them. Germline loops: CDR1 SGHNT, CDR2 YENEEA. The CDR3 covers 19 residues.

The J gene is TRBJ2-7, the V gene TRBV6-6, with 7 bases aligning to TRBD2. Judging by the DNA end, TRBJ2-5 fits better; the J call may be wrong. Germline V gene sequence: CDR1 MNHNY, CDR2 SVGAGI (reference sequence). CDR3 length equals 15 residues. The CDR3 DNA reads TGTGCCAGCAGCCCCGGCCGACTAGCATTAGAGACCCAGTACTTC. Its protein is CASSPGRLALETQYF.

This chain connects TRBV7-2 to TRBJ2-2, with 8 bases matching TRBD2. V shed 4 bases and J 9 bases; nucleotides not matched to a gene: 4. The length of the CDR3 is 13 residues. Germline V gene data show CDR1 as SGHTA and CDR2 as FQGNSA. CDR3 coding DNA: TGTGCCAGCAGCTGGGGACTAGTTCGGGAGCTGTTTTTT. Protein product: CASSWGLVRELFF. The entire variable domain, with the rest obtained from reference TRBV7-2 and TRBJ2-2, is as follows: GAGVSQSPSNKVTEKGKDVELRCDPISGHTALYWYRQSLGQGLEFLIYFQGNSAPDKSGLPSDRFSAERTGGSVSTLTIQRTQQEDSAVYLCASSWGLVRELFFGEGSRLTVL.

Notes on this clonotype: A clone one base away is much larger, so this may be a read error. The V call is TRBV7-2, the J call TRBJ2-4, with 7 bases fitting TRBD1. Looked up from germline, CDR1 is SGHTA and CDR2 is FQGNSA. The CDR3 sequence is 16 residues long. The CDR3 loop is CAGSLTPGQIENIQYF. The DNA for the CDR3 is TGTGCCGGCAGCTTAACCCCGGGACAGATAGAAAACATTCAGTACTTC.

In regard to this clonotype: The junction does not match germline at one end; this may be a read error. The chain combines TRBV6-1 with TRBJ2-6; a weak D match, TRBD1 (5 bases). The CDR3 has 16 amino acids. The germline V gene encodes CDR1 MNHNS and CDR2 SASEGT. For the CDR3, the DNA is TGTGCCAGCAGTGAAGCGGCCCGGTCTGGGGCCAACGTCCCGACTTTC. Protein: CASSEAARSGANVPTF.

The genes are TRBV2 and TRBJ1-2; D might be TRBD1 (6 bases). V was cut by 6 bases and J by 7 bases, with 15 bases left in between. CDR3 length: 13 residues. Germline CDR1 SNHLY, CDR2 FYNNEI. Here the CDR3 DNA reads TGTGCCAGCAGCACATCGACAGGAATTGGCTACACCTTC. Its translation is CASSTSTGIGYTF. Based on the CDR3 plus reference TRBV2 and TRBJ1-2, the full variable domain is EPEVTQTPSHQVTQMGQEVILRCVPISNHLYFYWYRQILGQKVEFLVSFYNNEISEKSEIFDDQFSVERPDGSNFTLKIRSTKLEDSAMYFCASSTSTGIGYTFGSGTRLTVV.

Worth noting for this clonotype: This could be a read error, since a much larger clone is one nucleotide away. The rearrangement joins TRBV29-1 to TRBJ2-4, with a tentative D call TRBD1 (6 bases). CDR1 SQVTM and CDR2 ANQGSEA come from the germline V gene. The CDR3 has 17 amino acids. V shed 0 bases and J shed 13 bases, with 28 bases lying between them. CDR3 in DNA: TGCAGCGTTGAAGACCCCTTCGACAGGTTAAGCTACAATGAGCAGTACTTC. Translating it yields CSVEDPFDRLSYNEQYF.

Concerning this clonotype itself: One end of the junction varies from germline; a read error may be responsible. The DNA of the CDR3 is TGTGCCAGCAGTTTAAGCAGGGCCGGAGATGCGCAGTATTTT. Translating gives CASSLSRAGDAQYF. This chain connects TRBV12-3 or TRBV12-4 to TRBJ2-3; D might be TRBD1 (5 bases). The CDR3 runs 14 residues.

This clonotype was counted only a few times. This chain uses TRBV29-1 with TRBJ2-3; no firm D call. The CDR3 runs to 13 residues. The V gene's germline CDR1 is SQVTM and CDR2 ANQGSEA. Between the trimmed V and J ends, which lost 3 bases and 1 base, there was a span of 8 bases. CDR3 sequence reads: CSVDFRGTDTQYF. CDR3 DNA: TGCAGCGTTGACTTCCGGGGCACAGATACGCAGTATTTT.

CDR3 DNA sequence: TGCGCCAGCAGCCCAAAAGGGGGTGCTAATGAAAAACTGTTTTTT. Protein sequence: CASSPKGGANEKLFF. The genes are TRBV4-1 and TRBJ1-4, with TRBD1 as a possible D gene (6 bases). V gave up 4 bases and J gave up 3 bases, with 12 bases separating them. The CDR3 sequence is 15 residues long. Germline values: CDR1 MGHRA, CDR2 YSYEKL.

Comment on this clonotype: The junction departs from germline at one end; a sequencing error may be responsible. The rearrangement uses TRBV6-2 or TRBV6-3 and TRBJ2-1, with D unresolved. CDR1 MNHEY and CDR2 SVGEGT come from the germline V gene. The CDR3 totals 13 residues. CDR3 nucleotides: TGTGCCAGCAAAGGTTCCCCCTACAATGGGCAGTTCTTC. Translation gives CASKGSPYNGQFF.

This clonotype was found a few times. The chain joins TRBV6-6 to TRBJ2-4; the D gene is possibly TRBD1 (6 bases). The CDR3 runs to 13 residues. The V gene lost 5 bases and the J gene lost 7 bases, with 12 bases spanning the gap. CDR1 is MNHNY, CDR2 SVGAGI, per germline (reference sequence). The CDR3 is CASSNGRGNIQYF. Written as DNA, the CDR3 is TGTGCCAGCAGTAATGGCAGGGGTAACATTCAGTACTTC.

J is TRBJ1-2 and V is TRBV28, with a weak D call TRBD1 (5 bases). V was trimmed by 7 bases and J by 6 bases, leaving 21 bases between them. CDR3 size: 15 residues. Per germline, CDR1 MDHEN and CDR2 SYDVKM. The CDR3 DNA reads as TGTGCCAGCACCCTGTCATTCGTGGGAGGGGATGGCTACACCTTC. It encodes CASTLSFVGGDGYTF.

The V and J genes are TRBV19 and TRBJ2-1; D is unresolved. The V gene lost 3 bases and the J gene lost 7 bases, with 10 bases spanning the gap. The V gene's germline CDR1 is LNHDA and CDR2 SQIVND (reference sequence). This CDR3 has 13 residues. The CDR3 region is CASSMLWDNEQFF. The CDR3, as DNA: TGTGCCAGTAGTATGTTATGGGATAATGAGCAGTTCTTC.

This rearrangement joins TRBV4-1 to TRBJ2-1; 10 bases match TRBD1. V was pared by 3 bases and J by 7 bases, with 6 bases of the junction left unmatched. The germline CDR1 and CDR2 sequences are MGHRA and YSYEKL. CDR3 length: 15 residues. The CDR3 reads CASSHMGQGRNEQFF. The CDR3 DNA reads TGCGCCAGCAGCCACATGGGACAGGGGAGGAATGAGCAGTTCTTC.

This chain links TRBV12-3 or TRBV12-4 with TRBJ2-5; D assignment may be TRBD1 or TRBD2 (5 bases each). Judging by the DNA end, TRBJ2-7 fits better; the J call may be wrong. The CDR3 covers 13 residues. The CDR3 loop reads CASSRDGKYEQYF. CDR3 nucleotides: TGTGCCAGCAGCCGGGACGGGAAATACGAGCAGTACTTC.